The next 30 T cell receptor beta chains were all read from a single sample in a study of vaccination and CD4 T cells after COVID-19. Their recognized antigens are unknown. Treatment noted: approximately 11-day PBMC culture with coronavirus spike peptide pools or control peptides (ViraFEST assay). Sequencing of the DNA from cultured CD4+ T cells was carried out with the Oncomine TCR Beta short-read assay. Via MiXCR, TCRdb re-called the PCR reads, giving one row per CDR3 protein. The sample includes approximately 16,000 distinct CDR3 sequences, about 39% of them seen just once. What was sequenced was CD4+ T cells from blood, cultured in vitro. These receptors were collected from a human donor who had recovered from COVID-19.

This rearrangement joins TRBV3-1 to TRBJ1-1; TRBD1 might be the D (6 bases). Trimming stripped 2 bases from V and 9 bases from J, with 16 bases between. Germline V gives CDR1 LGHDT, CDR2 YNNKEL (reference sequence). The CDR3 sequence is 14 residues long. DNA of the CDR3: TGTGCCAGCAGCCAACCTCCGACAGGTGAAAAAGCTTTCTTT. Its translation: CASSQPPTGEKAFF.

The V call is TRBV20-1, the J call TRBJ1-2; D unresolved. V gave up 0 bases and J gave up 0 bases, with 8 bases separating them. The CDR3 extends over 14 amino acids. From germline, CDR1 is DFQATT and CDR2 SNEGSKA (reference sequence). The CDR3: CSARDQASNYGYTF. DNA for the CDR3: TGCAGTGCTAGAGATCAGGCCTCTAACTATGGCTACACCTTC.

This clonotype was found a few times. The chain recombines TRBV7-9 with TRBJ2-7, with D perhaps matching TRBD1 (5 bases). Germline CDR1 is SEHNR and CDR2 is FQNEAQ (reference sequence). This CDR3 comprises 16 residues. With 1 base removed from V and 2 bases from J, the gap between germline ends came to 15 bases. The CDR3 DNA reads as TGTGCCAGCAGCTTAGGGCAGGGAATCAGGACCTACGAGCAGTACTTC. It encodes CASSLGQGIRTYEQYF.

The J gene is TRBJ1-1, the V gene TRBV6-5; maybe TRBD1 (6 bases). The CDR3 runs 14 residues. V was shortened by 2 bases and J by 1 base, with 8 bases between the two germline ends. Germline CDR1 reads MNHEY; CDR2 reads SVGAGI. The chain's CDR3 is CASSYSRGNTEAFF. DNA of the CDR3: TGTGCCAGCAGTTACAGCAGGGGGAACACTGAAGCTTTCTTT.

The V gene is TRBV6-1, the J gene TRBJ2-3; 7 bases fit TRBD2. CDR1 is MNHNS and CDR2 is SASEGT in the germline V gene. CDR3 length equals 19 residues. V gave up 1 base and J gave up 0 bases; unmatched junction bases: 13. This CDR3 reads CASSEGGGGSRGSTDTQYF. Here the CDR3 DNA reads TGTGCCAGCAGTGAAGGGGGTGGCGGGAGCCGTGGTAGCACAGATACGCAGTATTTT.

The genes are TRBV4-2 and TRBJ1-6, with no clear D. This CDR3 is 16 amino acids long. Germline V gene sequence: CDR1 LGHNA, CDR2 YNFKEQ. Trimming removed 4 bases at V and 1 base at J, with 11 bases between. The CDR3: CASSPIGRSYNSPLHF. The DNA for the CDR3 is TGTGCCAGCAGCCCCATAGGGAGGTCCTATAATTCACCCCTCCACTTT.

This clonotype was seen a handful of times. This chain joins TRBV12-3 or TRBV12-4 and TRBJ2-2, with D possibly TRBD1 on 5 matching bases. V was clipped by 5 bases and J by 5 bases, with 15 bases between them. This CDR3 has 15 amino acids. CDR3 region: CASSPRRARTGELFF. The CDR3 coding sequence is TGTGCCAGCAGTCCCCGCAGGGCTCGGACCGGGGAGCTGTTTTTT.

V usage is TRBV28 and J usage is TRBJ2-2; possible D gene TRBD1, 6 bases. Looked up from germline, CDR1 is MDHEN and CDR2 is SYDVKM. Trimming cost V 3 bases and J 7 bases, with 18 bases left between them. The CDR3 is 16 amino acids. The CDR3 region has the DNA TGTGCCAGCAGTTTGCCCCGTACAGGGATGAGCGGGGAGCTGTTTTTT. Residues: CASSLPRTGMSGELFF.

This sequence joins TRBV10-3 and TRBJ1-1; D gene ambiguous. The CDR3 covers 13 residues. V was trimmed by 6 bases and J by 1 base, leaving 9 bases between them. Germline loops: CDR1 ENHRY, CDR2 SYGVKD. CDR3 loop: CAIRRGENTEAFF. CDR3 DNA: TGTGCCATCAGGCGAGGAGAGAACACTGAAGCTTTCTTT.

This sequence joins TRBV4-2 and TRBJ2-2, with 9 bases matching TRBD1. Germline CDR1 is LGHNA and CDR2 is YNFKEQ. CDR3 length: 19 residues. Losses at the gene ends were 0 bases for V and 5 bases for J; bases not matched to a gene: 13. CDR3 sequence: CASSQEVGGRTGVTGELFF. DNA of the CDR3: TGTGCCAGCAGCCAAGAGGTGGGGGGAAGGACAGGGGTGACCGGGGAGCTGTTTTTT.

There are a few counts of this clonotype. The CDR3 is CASSESRSGANVLTF. The CDR3 nucleotides are TGTGCCAGCAGCGAAAGTCGCTCTGGGGCCAACGTCCTGACTTTC. V gene TRBV7-3 combines with J gene TRBJ2-6; D is unresolved. Germline V gene lookup returns CDR1 SGHTA and CDR2 FQGTGA. The CDR3 has 15 residues. V was shortened by 5 bases and J by 0 bases, with 8 bases between the two germline ends. Variable domain in full (rest from reference TRBV7-3 and TRBJ2-6): GAGVSQTPSNKVTEKGKYVELRCDPISGHTALYWYRQSLGQGPEFLIYFQGTGAADDSGLPNDRFFAVRPEGSVSTLKIQRTERGDSAVYLCASSESRSGANVLTFGAGSRLTVL.

The chain recombines TRBV6-1 with TRBJ1-4; no definite D call. The germline V gene has CDR1 MNHNS and CDR2 SASEGT. The CDR3 has 12 residues. V was pared by 5 bases and J by 5 bases, with 6 bases between. The CDR3 sequence: CASSRLNEKLFF. Written as DNA, the CDR3 is TGTGCCAGCAGTCGACTCAATGAAAAACTGTTTTTT.

This clonotype was detected a few times. The chain employs TRBV27 and TRBJ2-4, with D unclear. Trimming took off 11 bases at V and 2 bases at J, with 10 bases between the two ends. The length of the CDR3 is 12 residues. CDR1 and CDR2 from the germline V gene are MNHEY and SMNVEV (reference sequence). As DNA, the CDR3 is TGTGCCCCAGGCCATCCCAAAAACATTCAGTACTTC. This translates into CAPGHPKNIQYF.

The table lists this clonotype with a few counts. The chain recombines TRBV5-1 with TRBJ1-2, with a tentative D call TRBD1 (5 bases). In germline, CDR1 is SGHRS, CDR2 YFSETQ. The CDR3 totals 15 residues. Trimming stripped 0 bases from V and 6 bases from J, with 15 bases between. The CDR3: CASSLAAGGPDGYTF. In nucleotides, the CDR3 is TGCGCCAGCAGCTTGGCTGCGGGGGGACCTGATGGCTACACCTTC.

This chain links TRBV28 with TRBJ2-7; 8 nucleotides align to TRBD1. The trim removed 5 bases at V and 6 bases at J, leaving 9 bases unmatched. The germline gives CDR1 MDHEN, CDR2 SYDVKM. The CDR3 extends over 14 amino acids. CDR3 DNA sequence: TGTGCCAGCAGTCCCGCGGACAGGGTAGGCGAGCAGTACTTC. It is translated as CASSPADRVGEQYF.

The table lists this clonotype with a few counts. V is TRBV7-2 and J is TRBJ1-2; 7 nucleotides match TRBD1. With V trimmed by 5 bases and J by 11 bases, 11 bases remained unmatched. CDR1 and CDR2 from the germline V gene are SGHTA and FQGNSA. There are 13 residues in the CDR3. The chain's CDR3 is CASSADRVKGYTF. CDR3 nucleotides: TGTGCCAGCAGCGCAGACAGGGTCAAGGGGTACACCTTC.

This clonotype is termed large. V is TRBV6-5 and J is TRBJ2-7; 11 bases align to TRBD1. The CDR3 is made up of 16 amino acids. Germline CDR1 MNHEY, CDR2 SVGAGI. Unmatched junction bases numbered 5, after V lost 2 bases and J lost 2 bases. In nucleotides, the CDR3 is TGTGCCAGCAGTTACCGCGGACAGGGGGCCGCCTACGAGCAGTACTTC. Translating it yields CASSYRGQGAAYEQYF.

The chain joins TRBV5-1 to TRBJ2-7; 10 nucleotides align to TRBD1. The CDR3 spans 14 residues. CDR1 is SGHRS, CDR2 YFSETQ, per germline. V was pared by 6 bases and J by 3 bases, with 6 bases of the junction left unmatched. CDR3 protein: CASIPGTGVYEQYF. CDR3 in DNA: TGCGCCAGCATACCCGGGACAGGGGTCTACGAGCAGTACTTC.

This clonotype was picked up a small number of times. The chain employs TRBV19 and TRBJ1-4; a weak D match, TRBD1 (6 bases). Germline V gene sequence: CDR1 LNHDA, CDR2 SQIVND (reference sequence). V lost 6 bases to trimming and J lost 8 bases, with 16 bases between them. The CDR3 is made up of 14 amino acids. The CDR3 is CASSRRGLEEKLFF. Here the CDR3 DNA reads TGTGCCAGTAGCAGGCGGGGGCTAGAGGAAAAACTGTTTTTT.

Only a few counts were recorded for this clonotype. This chain connects TRBV28 to TRBJ1-1, with D unresolved. This CDR3 contains 13 residues. Germline V CDR1 and CDR2: MDHEN, SYDVKM. Deletions cut 1 base from V and 6 bases from J, with 9 bases between. In nucleotides, the CDR3 is TGTGCCAGCAGTTTATTATCGGGAGCTGAAGCTTTCTTT. Its translation: CASSLLSGAEAFF.

This clonotype has more than one count but fewer than ten. The genes are TRBV20-1 and TRBJ2-3, with D perhaps given as TRBD1 or TRBD2 (5 bases each). CDR1 is DFQATT and CDR2 is SNEGSKA in the germline V gene (reference sequence). The V end lost 0 bases, the J end lost 0 bases, and 7 bases lay between the germline ends. The CDR3 extends over 14 amino acids. The CDR3 bases are TGCAGTGCTAGAGATGGGACGAGCACAGATACGCAGTATTTT. Translating gives CSARDGTSTDTQYF.

This rearrangement joins TRBV6-1 to TRBJ1-6; 7 bases are a match to TRBD1. The CDR3 consists of 15 residues. Germline lookup yields CDR1 MNHNS and CDR2 SASEGT. Unmatched junction bases numbered 7, after V lost 4 bases and J lost 7 bases. The CDR3 DNA reads as TGTGCCAGCAGTGGACAGGGTTGGAGGAATTCACCCCTCCACTTT. This gives the protein CASSGQGWRNSPLHF.

The V call is TRBV5-1, the J call TRBJ2-7; the D gene is possibly TRBD2 (6 bases). Germline V lookup: CDR1 SGHRS, CDR2 YFSETQ. The V and J ends lost 2 bases and 2 bases respectively, with 17 bases between them. The CDR3 covers 16 residues. The CDR3 region is CASSFVGDSTTYEQYF. The DNA of the CDR3 is TGCGCCAGCAGCTTTGTGGGGGACTCCACAACCTACGAGCAGTACTTC.

The V and J genes are TRBV10-3 and TRBJ1-3; D ambiguous. Per germline, CDR1 ENHRY and CDR2 SYGVKD. The CDR3 is made up of 18 amino acids. Deletions cut 6 bases from V and 4 bases from J, with 25 bases between. This chain's CDR3 is CAISLIGQANPVGNTIYF. The CDR3 coding sequence is TGTGCCATCAGCCTGATTGGGCAGGCAAATCCCGTCGGAAACACCATATATTTT.

This clonotype was seen more than once but under ten times. The chain links TRBV25-1 to TRBJ2-4; D possibly corresponds to TRBD2 (6 bases). Between the trimmed V and J ends, which lost 1 base and 8 bases, there was a span of 15 bases. Germline V gene lookup returns CDR1 MGHDK and CDR2 SYGVNS. The CDR3 loop spans 15 amino acids. The CDR3 is CASSESGSGEDIQYF. In DNA, the CDR3 is TGTGCCAGCAGTGAATCGGGGTCTGGGGAGGACATTCAGTACTTC.

This chain links TRBV10-3 with TRBJ2-7; no definite D call. Deletions cut 11 bases from V and 5 bases from J, with 19 bases between. This CDR3 is built from 13 residues. The germline CDR1 and CDR2 sequences are ENHRY and SYGVKD. The CDR3 bases are TGTGCCGCAGGCTCTCGAGAGAGTGACGAGCAGTACTTC. Residues: CAAGSRESDEQYF.

V usage is TRBV6-5 and J usage is TRBJ2-7; no definite D call. Germline CDR1 and CDR2: MNHEY and SVGAGI. V was clipped by 0 bases and J by 3 bases, with 6 bases between them. The CDR3 is 13 residues long. CDR3 DNA: TGTGCCAGCAGTTACTCCCACAGCTACGAGCAGTACTTC. Translation: CASSYSHSYEQYF.

This clonotype counts as medium-sized. This rearrangement joins TRBV19 to TRBJ1-1, with D possibly being TRBD1 (5 bases). The CDR3 covers 14 residues. V lost 3 bases to trimming and J lost 4 bases, with 12 bases between them. Germline V gives CDR1 LNHDA, CDR2 SQIVND (reference sequence). As DNA, the CDR3 is TGTGCCAGTAGTATGGGATTCCAGGGCACTGAAGCTTTCTTT. This encodes CASSMGFQGTEAFF.

The chain has TRBV12-3 or TRBV12-4 and TRBJ1-6, with 8 bases matching TRBD1. The CDR3 is made up of 17 amino acids. With V trimmed by 3 bases and J by 9 bases, 13 bases remained unmatched. The CDR3 DNA is TGTGCCAGCAGTTTCTCCCCGAGGACAGGGAGGGCTTCACCCCTCCACTTT. It is translated as CASSFSPRTGRASPLHF.

This sequence joins TRBV7-9 and TRBJ1-5; D is possibly TRBD1 (5 bases). V gave up 5 bases and J gave up 11 bases, with 25 bases separating them. CDR1 is SEHNR, CDR2 FQNEAQ, per germline (reference sequence). This CDR3 comprises 16 residues. CDR3 in amino acids: CASSPIYSRVSSAQHF. CDR3 DNA sequence: TGTGCCAGCAGCCCCATCTATAGCAGGGTGTCTTCAGCCCAGCATTTT. The full variable domain, with the rest looked up from reference TRBV7-9 and TRBJ1-5, is DTGVSQNPRHKITKRGQNVTFRCDPISEHNRLYWYRQTLGQGPEFLTYFQNEAQLEKSRLLSDRFSAERPKGSFSTLEIQRTEQGDSAMYLCASSPIYSRVSSAQHFGDGTRLSIL.